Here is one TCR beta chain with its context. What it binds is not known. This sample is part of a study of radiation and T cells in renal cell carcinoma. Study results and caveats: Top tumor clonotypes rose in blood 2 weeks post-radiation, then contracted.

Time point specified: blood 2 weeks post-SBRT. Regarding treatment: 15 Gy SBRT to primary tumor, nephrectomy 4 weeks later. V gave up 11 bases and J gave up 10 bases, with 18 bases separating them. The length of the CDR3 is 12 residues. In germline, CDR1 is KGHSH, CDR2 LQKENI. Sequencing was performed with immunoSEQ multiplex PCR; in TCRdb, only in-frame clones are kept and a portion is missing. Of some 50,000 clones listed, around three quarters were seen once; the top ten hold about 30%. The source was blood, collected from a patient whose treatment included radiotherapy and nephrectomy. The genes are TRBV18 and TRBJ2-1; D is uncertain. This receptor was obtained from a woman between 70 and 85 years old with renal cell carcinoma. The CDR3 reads CASLSYLGEQFF. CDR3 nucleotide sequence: TGTGCCTCACTCTCTTACCTTGGCGAGCAGTTCTTC.